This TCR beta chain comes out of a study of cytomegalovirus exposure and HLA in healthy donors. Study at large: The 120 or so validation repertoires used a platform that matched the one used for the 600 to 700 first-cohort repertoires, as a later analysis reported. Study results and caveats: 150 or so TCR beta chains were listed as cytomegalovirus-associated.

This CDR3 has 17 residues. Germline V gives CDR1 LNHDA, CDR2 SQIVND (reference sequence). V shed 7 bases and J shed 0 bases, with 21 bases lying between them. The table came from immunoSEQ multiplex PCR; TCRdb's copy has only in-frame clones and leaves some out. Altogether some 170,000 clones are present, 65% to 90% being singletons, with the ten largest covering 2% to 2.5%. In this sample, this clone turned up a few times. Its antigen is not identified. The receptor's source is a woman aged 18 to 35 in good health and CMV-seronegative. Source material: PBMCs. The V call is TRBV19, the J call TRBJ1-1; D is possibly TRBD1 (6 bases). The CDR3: CASTDHRGRGLNTEAFF. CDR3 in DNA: TGTGCCAGTACCGATCACCGGGGCAGGGGCTTGAACACTGAAGCTTTCTTT.